This record concerns one TCR beta chain sequence. Per the germline V gene, CDR1 is SEHNR and CDR2 is FQNEAQ (reference sequence). The CDR3 runs to 17 residues. After removal of 5 bases from V and 5 bases from J, the junction contained 18 bases not matched to a gene. This record belongs to a study of blood T cell repertoires in COVID-19. Across the whole study: Researchers got acute and convalescent COVID-19 samples from the United States, Italy and Spain. T cells, B-cell-depleted T cells, or PBMCs provided the cDNA or gDNA that served as material.

How the authors handled the data: Amplification from reference gene primers served as the basis for estimated nucleated cell counts. The repertoire was sequenced with immunoSEQ multiplex PCR; TCRdb's copy has only in-frame clones and lacks some. V, J and clone size reflect that table, while D and trimming were determined from the DNA. Of roughly 200,000 clones in the sample, around nine tenths were seen once. The sequencing input was peripheral blood. The receptor was derived from a woman in her thirties or forties who had recovered from COVID-19. The V and J genes are TRBV7-9 and TRBJ2-7; 7 bases agree with TRBD2. CDR3: CASSPGGGGGGFDEQYF. CDR3 DNA sequence: TGTGCCAGCAGCCCCGGCGGGGGTGGGGGGGGTTTCGACGAGCAGTACTTC.